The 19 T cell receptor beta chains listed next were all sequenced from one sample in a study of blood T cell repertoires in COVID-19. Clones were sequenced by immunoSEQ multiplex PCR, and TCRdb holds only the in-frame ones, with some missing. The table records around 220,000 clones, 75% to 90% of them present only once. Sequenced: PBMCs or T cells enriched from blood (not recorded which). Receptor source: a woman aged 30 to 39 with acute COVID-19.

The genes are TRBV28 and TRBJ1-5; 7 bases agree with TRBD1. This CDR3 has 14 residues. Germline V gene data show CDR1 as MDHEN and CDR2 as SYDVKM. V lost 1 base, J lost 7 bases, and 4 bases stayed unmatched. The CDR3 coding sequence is TGTGCCAGCAGTTTATACGACAGGGACCAGCCCCAGCATTTT. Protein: CASSLYDRDQPQHF. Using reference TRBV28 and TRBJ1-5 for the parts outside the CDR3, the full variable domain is DVKVTQSSRYLVKRTGEKVFLECVQDMDHENMFWYRQDPGLGLRLIYFSYDVKMKEKGDIPEGYSVSREKKERFSLILESASTNQTSMYLCASSLYDRDQPQHFGDGTRLSIL.

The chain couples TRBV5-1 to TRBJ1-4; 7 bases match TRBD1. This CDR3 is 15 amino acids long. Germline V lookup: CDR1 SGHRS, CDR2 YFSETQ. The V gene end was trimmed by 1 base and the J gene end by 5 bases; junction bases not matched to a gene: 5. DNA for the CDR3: TGCGCCAGCAGCTTGAGCCGACAGGGCAATGAAAAACTGTTTTTT. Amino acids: CASSLSRQGNEKLFF.

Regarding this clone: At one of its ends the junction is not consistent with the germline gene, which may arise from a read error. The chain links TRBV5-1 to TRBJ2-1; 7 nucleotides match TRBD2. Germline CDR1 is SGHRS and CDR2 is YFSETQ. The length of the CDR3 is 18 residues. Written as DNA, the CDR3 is TGCGCCAGCAGCTTGGTGGGGGAGGGATACCTATCCTACTATGAGCAGTTCTTC. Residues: CASSLVGEGYLSYYEQFF.

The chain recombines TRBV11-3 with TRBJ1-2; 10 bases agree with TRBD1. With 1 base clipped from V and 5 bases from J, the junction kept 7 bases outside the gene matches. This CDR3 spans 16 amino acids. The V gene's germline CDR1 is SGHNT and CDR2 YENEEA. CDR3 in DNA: TGTGCCAGCAGCTTAGGTGGGGGACAGGGGAGATATGGCTACACCTTC. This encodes CASSLGGGQGRYGYTF. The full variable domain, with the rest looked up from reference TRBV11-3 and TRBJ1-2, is EAGVVQSPRYKIIEKKQPVAFWCNPISGHNTLYWYLQNLGQGPELLIRYENEEAVDDSQLPKDRFSAERLKGVDSTLKIQPAELGDSAVYLCASSLGGGQGRYGYTFGSGTRLTVV.

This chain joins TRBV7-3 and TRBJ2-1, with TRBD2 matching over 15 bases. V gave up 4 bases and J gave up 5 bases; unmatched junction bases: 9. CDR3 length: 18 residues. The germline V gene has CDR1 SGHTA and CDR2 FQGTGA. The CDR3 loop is CASSSLPGLAGGNNEQFF. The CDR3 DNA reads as TGTGCCAGCAGCTCACTCCCGGGACTAGCGGGAGGAAACAATGAGCAGTTCTTC.

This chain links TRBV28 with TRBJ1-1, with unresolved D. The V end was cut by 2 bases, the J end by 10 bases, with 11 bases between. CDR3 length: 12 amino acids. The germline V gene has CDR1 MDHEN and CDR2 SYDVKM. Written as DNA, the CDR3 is TGTGCCAGCAGTTTAGAGGGCCCGGGAGCTTTCTTT. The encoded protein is CASSLEGPGAFF.

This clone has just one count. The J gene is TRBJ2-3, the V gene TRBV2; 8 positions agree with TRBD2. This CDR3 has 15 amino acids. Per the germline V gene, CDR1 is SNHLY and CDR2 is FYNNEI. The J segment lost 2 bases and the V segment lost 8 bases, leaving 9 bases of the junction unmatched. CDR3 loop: CASSFSGVSTDTQYF. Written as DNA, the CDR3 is TGTGCCAGCTCTTTTAGCGGGGTCTCCACAGATACGCAGTATTTT.

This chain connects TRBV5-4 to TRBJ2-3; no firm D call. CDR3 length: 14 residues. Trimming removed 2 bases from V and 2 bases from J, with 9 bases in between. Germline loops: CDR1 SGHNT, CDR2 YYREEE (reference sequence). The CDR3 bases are TGTGCCAGCAGCTTCGGTTCCGCCACAGATACGCAGTATTTT. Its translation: CASSFGSATDTQYF.

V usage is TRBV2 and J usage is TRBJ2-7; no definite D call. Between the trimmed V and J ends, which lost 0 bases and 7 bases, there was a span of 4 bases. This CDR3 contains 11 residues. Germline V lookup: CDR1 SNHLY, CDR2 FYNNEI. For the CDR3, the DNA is TGTGCCAGCAGTGAAGCGCGTGAGCAGTACTTC. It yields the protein CASSEAREQYF.

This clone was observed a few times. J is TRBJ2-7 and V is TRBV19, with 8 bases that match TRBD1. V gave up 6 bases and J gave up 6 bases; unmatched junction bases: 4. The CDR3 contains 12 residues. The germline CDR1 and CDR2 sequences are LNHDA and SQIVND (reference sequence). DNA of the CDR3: TGTGCCAGTAGGGGACAGGTCGGCGAGCAGTACTTC. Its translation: CASRGQVGEQYF. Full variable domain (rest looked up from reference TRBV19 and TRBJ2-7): DGGITQSPKYLFRKEGQNVTLSCEQNLNHDAMYWYRQDPGQGLRLIYYSQIVNDFQKGDIAEGYSVSREKKESFPLTVTSAQKNPTAFYLCASRGQVGEQYFGPGTRLTVT.

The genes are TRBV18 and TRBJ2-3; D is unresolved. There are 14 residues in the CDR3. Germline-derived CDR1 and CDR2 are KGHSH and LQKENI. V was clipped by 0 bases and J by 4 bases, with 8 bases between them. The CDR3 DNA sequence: TGTGCCAGCTCACCACCCTCAGTTGCAGATACGCAGTATTTT. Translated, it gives CASSPPSVADTQYF.

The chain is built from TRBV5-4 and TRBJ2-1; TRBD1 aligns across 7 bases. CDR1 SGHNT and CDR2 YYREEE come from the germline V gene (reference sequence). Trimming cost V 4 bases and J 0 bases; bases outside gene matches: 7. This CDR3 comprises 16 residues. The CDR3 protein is CASSTIGTASYNEQFF. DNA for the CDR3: TGTGCCAGCAGCACTATCGGGACAGCCTCCTACAATGAGCAGTTCTTC.

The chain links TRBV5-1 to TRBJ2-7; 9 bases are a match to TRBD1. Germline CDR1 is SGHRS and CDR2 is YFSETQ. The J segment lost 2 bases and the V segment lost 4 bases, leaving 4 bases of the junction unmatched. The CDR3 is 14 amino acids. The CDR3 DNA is TGCGCCAGCAGCATTCGACAGGGGGCCTACGAGCAGTACTTC. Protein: CASSIRQGAYEQYF. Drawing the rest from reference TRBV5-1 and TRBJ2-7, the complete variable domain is KAGVTQTPRYLIKTRGQQVTLSCSPISGHRSVSWYQQTPGQGLQFLFEYFSETQRNKGNFPGRFSGRQFSNSRSEMNVSTLELGDSALYLCASSIRQGAYEQYFGPGTRLTVT.

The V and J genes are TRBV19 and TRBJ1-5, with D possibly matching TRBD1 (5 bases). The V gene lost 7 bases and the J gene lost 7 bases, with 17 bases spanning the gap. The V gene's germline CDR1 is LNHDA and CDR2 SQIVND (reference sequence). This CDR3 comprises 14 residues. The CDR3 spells CASKAGRQVQPQHF. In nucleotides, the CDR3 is TGTGCCAGTAAGGCAGGGAGGCAGGTCCAGCCCCAGCATTTT. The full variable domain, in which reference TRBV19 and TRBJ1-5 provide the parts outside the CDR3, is DGGITQSPKYLFRKEGQNVTLSCEQNLNHDAMYWYRQDPGQGLRLIYYSQIVNDFQKGDIAEGYSVSREKKESFPLTVTSAQKNPTAFYLCASKAGRQVQPQHFGDGTRLSIL.

The chain's CDR3 is CASSFNRNTEAFF. In DNA form, the CDR3 reads TGCGCCAGCAGCTTCAACAGGAACACTGAAGCTTTCTTT. This chain connects TRBV5-1 to TRBJ1-1; unclear D gene. CDR3 length: 13 amino acids. Deletions cut 2 bases from V and 1 base from J, with 6 bases between. Germline values: CDR1 SGHRS, CDR2 YFSETQ.

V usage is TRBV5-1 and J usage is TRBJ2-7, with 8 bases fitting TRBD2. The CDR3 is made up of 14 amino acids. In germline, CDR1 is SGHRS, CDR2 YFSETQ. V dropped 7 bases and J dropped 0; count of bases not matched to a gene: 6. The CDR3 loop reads CASAHGRGSYEQYF. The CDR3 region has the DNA TGCGCCAGCGCTCACGGGAGGGGCTCCTACGAGCAGTACTTC.

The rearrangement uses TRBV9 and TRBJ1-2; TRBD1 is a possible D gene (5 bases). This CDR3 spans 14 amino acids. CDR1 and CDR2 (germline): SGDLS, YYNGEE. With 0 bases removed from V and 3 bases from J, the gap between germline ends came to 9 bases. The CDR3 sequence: CASSVGWGDYGYTF. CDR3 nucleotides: TGTGCCAGCAGCGTAGGGTGGGGGGACTATGGCTACACCTTC. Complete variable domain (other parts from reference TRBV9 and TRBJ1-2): DSGVTQTPKHLITATGQRVTLRCSPRSGDLSVYWYQQSLDQGLQFLIQYYNGEERAKGNILERFSAQQFPDLHSELNLSSLELGDSALYFCASSVGWGDYGYTFGSGTRLTVV.

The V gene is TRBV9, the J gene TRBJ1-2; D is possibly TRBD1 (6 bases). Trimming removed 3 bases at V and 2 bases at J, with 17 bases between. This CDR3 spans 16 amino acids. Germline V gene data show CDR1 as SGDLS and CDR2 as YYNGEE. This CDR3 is CASSASWGTGNYGYTF. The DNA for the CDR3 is TGTGCCAGCAGCGCCAGTTGGGGTACAGGGAACTATGGCTACACCTTC.

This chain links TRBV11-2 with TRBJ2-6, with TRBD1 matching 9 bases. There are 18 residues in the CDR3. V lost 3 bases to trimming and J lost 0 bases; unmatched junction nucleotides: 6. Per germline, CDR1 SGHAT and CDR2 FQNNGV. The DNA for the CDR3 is TGTGCCAGCAGCTTCCGACAGGGGGAAAGCTCTGGGGCCAACGTCCTGACTTTC. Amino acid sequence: CASSFRQGESSGANVLTF. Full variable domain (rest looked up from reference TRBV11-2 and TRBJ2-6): EAGVAQSPRYKIIEKRQSVAFWCNPISGHATLYWYQQILGQGPKLLIQFQNNGVVDDSQLPKDRFSAERLKGVDSTLKIQPAKLEDSAVYLCASSFRQGESSGANVLTFGAGSRLTVL.